This TCR beta chain originates from a study of CD8 T cells in ankylosing spondylitis. Whole-study results and caveats: Significant enrichment of disease-linked clones was reportedly seen in matched ankylosing spondylitis synovial fluid.

Notes on this clonotype: No antigen is known for it.

Deletions cut 3 bases from V and 1 base from J, with 15 bases between. Germline V gene sequence: CDR1 DFQATT, CDR2 SNEGSKA (reference sequence). CDR3 length equals 15 residues. MiXCR, run by TCRdb on the 5' RACE reads, gives a single entry per CDR3 protein. The table lists fewer than 250,000 distinct CDR3 sequences, about a quarter of them singletons. This chain joins TRBV20-1 and TRBJ1-1, with a possible D match to TRBD1 (5 bases). Sequencing was performed on blood, either unsorted or a sorted T cell fraction (not recorded which). This clonotype was sampled from a male donor with ankylosing spondylitis or in good health (not recorded which). The CDR3 loop is CSASRVRQRNTEAFF. In DNA, the CDR3 is TGCAGTGCTAGCAGGGTACGGCAGCGGAACACTGAAGCTTTCTTT.